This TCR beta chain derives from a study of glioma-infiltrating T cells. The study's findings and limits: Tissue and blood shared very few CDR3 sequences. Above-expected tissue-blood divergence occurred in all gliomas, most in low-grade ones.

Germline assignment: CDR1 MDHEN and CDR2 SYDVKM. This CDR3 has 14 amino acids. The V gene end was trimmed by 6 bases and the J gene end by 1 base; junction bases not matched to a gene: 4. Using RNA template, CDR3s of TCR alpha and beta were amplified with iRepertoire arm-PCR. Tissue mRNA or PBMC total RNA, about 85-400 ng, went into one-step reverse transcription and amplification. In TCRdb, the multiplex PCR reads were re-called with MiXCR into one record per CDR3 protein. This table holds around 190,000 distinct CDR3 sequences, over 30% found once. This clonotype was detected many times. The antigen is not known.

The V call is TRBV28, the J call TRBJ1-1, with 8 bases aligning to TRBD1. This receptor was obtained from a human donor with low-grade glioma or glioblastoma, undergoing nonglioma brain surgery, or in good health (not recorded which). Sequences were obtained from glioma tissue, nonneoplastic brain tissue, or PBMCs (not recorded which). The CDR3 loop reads CASRWTGPNTEAFF. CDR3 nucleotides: TGTGCCAGCAGATGGACAGGGCCGAACACTGAAGCTTTCTTT.